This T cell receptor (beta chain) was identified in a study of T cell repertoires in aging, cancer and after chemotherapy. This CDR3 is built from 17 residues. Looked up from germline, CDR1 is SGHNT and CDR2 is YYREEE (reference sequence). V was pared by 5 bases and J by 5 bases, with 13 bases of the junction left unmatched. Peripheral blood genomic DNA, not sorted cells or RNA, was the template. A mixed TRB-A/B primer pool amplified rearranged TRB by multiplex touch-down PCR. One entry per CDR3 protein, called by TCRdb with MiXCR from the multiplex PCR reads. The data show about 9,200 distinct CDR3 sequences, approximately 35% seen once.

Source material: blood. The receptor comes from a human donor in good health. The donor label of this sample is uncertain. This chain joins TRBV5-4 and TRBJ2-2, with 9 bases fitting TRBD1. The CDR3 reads CASRLNGGQGTTGELFF. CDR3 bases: TGTGCCAGCAGACTAAATGGGGGACAGGGTACGACCGGGGAGCTGTTTTTT. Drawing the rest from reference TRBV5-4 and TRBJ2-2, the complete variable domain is ETGVTQSPTHLIKTRGQQVTLRCSSQSGHNTVSWYQQALGQGPQFIFQYYREEENGRGNFPPRFSGLQFPNYSSELNVNALELDDSALYLCASRLNGGQGTTGELFFGEGSRLTVL.